This T cell receptor beta chain was retrieved from a study of T cells in Graves' hyperthyroidism and ophthalmopathy. Study outcomes and limitations: The model predicted ophthalmopathy a median around 6.5 months before onset. Most clonotypes expanded in the thyroid (above 0.001) were also present in blood. From stable hyperthyroidism, ophthalmopathy was set apart by a 13 V-J model.

This clonotype was observed at least ten times. Antigen unknown. CDR3 size: 14 residues. CDR1 is SGHRS and CDR2 is YFSETQ in the germline V gene. Trimming cost V 5 bases and J 2 bases, with 13 bases left between them. Researchers took RNA transcripts and amplified the TCR beta CDR3 regions from them. First-round RT-PCR with HTBI primers amplified the TCR CDR3 region. TCRdb called the multiplex PCR reads again in MiXCR, with one record for every CDR3 protein. The data contain 300,000 to 450,000 distinct CDR3 sequences, around 14% of them singletons. Diagnoses used clinical symptoms, serum thyroxine and TRAb, thyroid ultrasound and orbital computed tomography.

Sequencing was carried out using blood. The chain links TRBV5-1 to TRBJ1-2; tentative D call: TRBD1 (6 bases). The TCR originated in a woman aged 60 to 75 with Graves' hyperthyroidism. The CDR3 is CASSPVGTNYGYTF. DNA of the CDR3: TGCGCCAGCAGTCCCGTTGGGACAAACTATGGCTACACCTTC.